This paragraph covers one T cell receptor beta chain sequence. Its specificity is not known. Method: immunoSEQ multiplex PCR; TCRdb's copy keeps in-frame clones and lacks some. Among around 14,000 clones, over 75% were seen once, and the ten largest hold roughly 13%. The sample is drawn from a study of T cell clonotyping in hematopoietic cell transplantation. Regarding the study as a whole: After transplant, recipient diversity fell while pathologically expanded clonotypes grew through day 180. Cells were unsorted, so CD4 and CD8 contributions were not separated.

Germline assignment: CDR1 MGHRA and CDR2 YSYEKL. This CDR3 has 17 amino acids. Germline trimming cut 1 base from V and 8 bases from J; bases unmatched to any gene: 15. The chain joins TRBV4-1 to TRBJ1-2; the match to TRBD1 covers 8 bases. The sequence derives from a male patient in his forties or fifties who had an allogeneic stem cell transplant from an unrelated donor, so T cells may come from the graft donor. Some clones in this sample may be carry-over from other donors' samples. The sample in question was PBMCs, obtained 100 days after allogeneic stem cell transplant. CDR3 nucleotides: TGCGCCAGCAGCCAAGTAGGGAGGCGGCAGGGGGCGCGCGGCTACACCTTC. Translated: CASSQVGRRQGARGYTF.